This T cell receptor beta chain was sequenced for a study of CD8 T cells in ankylosing spondylitis. Germline V gene data show CDR1 as PRHDT and CDR2 as FYEKMQ (reference sequence). V dropped 5 bases and J dropped 6; count of bases not matched to a gene: 4. This CDR3 spans 14 amino acids. MiXCR, run by TCRdb on the 5' RACE reads, gives a single entry per CDR3 protein. The sample records under 450,000 distinct CDR3 sequences, 20% being singletons. Sequencing was carried out using blood, either unsorted or a sorted T cell fraction (not recorded which). The origin of this receptor is a male donor with ankylosing spondylitis or in good health (not recorded which). The J gene is TRBJ2-1, the V gene TRBV13, with 10 bases aligning to TRBD1. CDR3 protein: CASSKGQGINEQFF. DNA of the CDR3: TGTGCCAGCAGCAAGGGACAGGGGATCAATGAGCAGTTCTTC. The entire variable domain, with the rest obtained from reference TRBV13 and TRBJ2-1, is as follows: AAGVIQSPRHLIKEKRETATLKCYPIPRHDTVYWYQQGPGQDPQFLISFYEKMQSDKGSIPDRFSAQQFSDYHSELNMSSLELGDSALYFCASSKGQGINEQFFGPGTRLTVL.